This T cell receptor beta chain was captured by sequencing in a study of OX40 agonist ivuxolimab in advanced cancers. Study context: Under the entry rules, prior anti-PD-1, anti-PD-L1 or anti-CTLA-4 therapy was allowed, and about 40% had some.

Measured with immunoSEQ multiplex PCR; TCRdb has only the in-frame clones, and not every one. The table lists tens of thousands of clones, 70% to 90% of them singletons. Concerning this clone: As yet, its antigen is unknown.

General study results and limits: By week 6 at 0.1 to 3.0 mg/kg, blood CD4+ and CD8+ T cells had expanded clonally.

The CDR3 extends over 15 amino acids. Trimming removed 4 bases from V and 0 bases from J, with 13 bases in between. Germline CDR1 is GTSNPN and CDR2 is SVGIG (reference sequence). The clonotype was recovered from an adult with an advanced solid tumor such as melanoma, head and neck, liver or kidney cancer. Here the sequenced sample was CD4+ or CD8+ T cells sorted from blood, taken in a trial of the OX40 agonist ivuxolimab. V gene TRBV30 combines with J gene TRBJ1-5; maybe TRBD1 (6 bases). This chain's CDR3 is CAWTTDSYSNQPQHF. Here the CDR3 DNA reads TGTGCCTGGACTACGGACAGCTATAGCAATCAGCCCCAGCATTTT.